Shown below are 8 T cell receptor beta chains from a single sample sequenced in a study of T cells in Graves' hyperthyroidism and ophthalmopathy (dated by TCRdb to about 2019). The library was obtained by multiplex PCR. The instrument was an Illumina HiSeq 2000. Amplification of TCR beta CDR3 regions was carried out from RNA transcripts. The TCR CDR3 was subjected to a first round of RT-PCR using the HTBI primer set and the Qiagen OneStep RT-PCR kit. The public sequencing data were trimmed at Q25 with fastp and processed into clonotypes with MiXCR by TCRdb, which kept only in-frame beta chains. Rows are combined by CDR3 protein, so each entry shows the most common genes and DNA. This sample lists approximately 620,000 distinct CDR3 sequences; about 16% were detected once. The ten top clones hold less than 3.5% of the sample. Sequencing input: blood. These receptor sequences come from a woman in her forties with Graves' ophthalmopathy.

This clonotype was seen a handful of times. The chain recombines TRBV20-1 with TRBJ2-3; 7 bases align to TRBD2. The germline gives CDR1 DFQATT, CDR2 SNEGSKA (reference sequence). V was clipped by 4 bases and J by 3 bases; unmatched bases: 7. This CDR3 contains 14 residues. The CDR3 DNA reads TGCAGTGCTATTGGCGGGAGAGGGACAGATACGCAGTATTTT. Amino acid sequence: CSAIGGRGTDTQYF.

The gene calls are TRBV7-8 and TRBJ2-2; D possibly corresponds to TRBD2 (6 bases). Germline CDR1 is SGHVS and CDR2 is FQNEAQ. The CDR3 contains 17 residues. Trimming removed 1 base from V and 3 bases from J, with 15 bases in between. The CDR3 here is CASSLGAGIWDTGELFF. CDR3 sequence (DNA): TGTGCCAGCAGCTTAGGGGCGGGAATTTGGGACACCGGGGAGCTGTTTTTT.

V usage is TRBV7-9 and J usage is TRBJ2-3; TRBD2 agrees at 12 bases. The CDR3 runs to 14 residues. The germline gives CDR1 SEHNR, CDR2 FQNEAQ (reference sequence). The trim removed 10 bases at V and 0 bases at J, leaving 2 bases unmatched. CDR3 bases: TGTGCCACTACTAGCGGGGGGAGCACAGATACGCAGTATTTT. It codes for CATTSGGSTDTQYF. The full variable domain, completed using reference TRBV7-9 and TRBJ2-3, is DTGVSQNPRHKITKRGQNVTFRCDPISEHNRLYWYRQTLGQGPEFLTYFQNEAQLEKSRLLSDRFSAERPKGSFSTLEIQRTEQGDSAMYLCATTSGGSTDTQYFGPGTRLTVL.

This clonotype is a singleton in its sample. V and J are TRBV14 and TRBJ2-2; 13 bases are shared with TRBD2. The ends lost 2 bases at V and 3 bases at J; junction bases unmatched: 12. The CDR3 runs 20 residues. Germline lookup yields CDR1 SGHDN and CDR2 FVKESK. The CDR3, as DNA: TGTGCCAGCAGCCAACAGGTGGCAGGGGGACTAGCGGGACACACCGGGGAGCTGTTTTTT. Residues: CASSQQVAGGLAGHTGELFF.

V is TRBV19 and J is TRBJ2-3, with D possibly being TRBD2 (6 bases). This CDR3 spans 14 amino acids. CDR1 is LNHDA and CDR2 is SQIVND in the germline V gene (reference sequence). The ends were cut back, 5 bases at V and 11 bases at J, with 20 bases in the middle. The CDR3: CASSVGTFPDRQYF. The CDR3 DNA is TGTGCCAGTAGTGTCGGGACTTTTCCAGACCGGCAGTATTTT.

This clonotype has ten or more counts. The chain links TRBV7-2 to TRBJ2-5, with D perhaps matching TRBD1 (6 bases). Trimming removed 11 bases at V and 5 bases at J, with 27 bases between. Per germline, CDR1 SGHTA and CDR2 FQGNSA. This CDR3 contains 16 residues. The CDR3 nucleotides read TGTGCCCCTCCCACTGGACAGCCAAAGGGCTGGGAGACCCAGTACTTC. This codes for CAPPTGQPKGWETQYF.

The chain links TRBV10-3 to TRBJ1-6, with a possible D match to TRBD1 (6 bases). Trimming took 7 bases from V and 6 from J, leaving 10 bases between them. CDR1 ENHRY and CDR2 SYGVKD come from the germline V gene. CDR3 length equals 13 residues. The CDR3 here is CAITGARNSPLHF. CDR3 in DNA: TGTGCCATCACGGGGGCGCGTAATTCACCCCTCCACTTT.

This clonotype has a handful of counts. V usage is TRBV13 and J usage is TRBJ2-1; TRBD2 agrees at 9 bases. With V trimmed by 8 bases and J by 8 bases, 10 bases remained unmatched. The length of the CDR3 is 14 residues. Germline lookup yields CDR1 PRHDT and CDR2 FYEKMQ (reference sequence). The CDR3 DNA reads as TGTGCCAGCCGGGGGGCGGGAGGGCCGTATGAGCAGTTCTTC. It is translated as CASRGAGGPYEQFF. Drawing the rest from reference TRBV13 and TRBJ2-1, the complete variable domain is AAGVIQSPRHLIKEKRETATLKCYPIPRHDTVYWYQQGPGQDPQFLISFYEKMQSDKGSIPDRFSAQQFSDYHSELNMSSLELGDSALYFCASRGAGGPYEQFFGPGTRLTVL.